Listed below are T cell receptor beta chains from one sample, sequenced in a study of blood T cell repertoires in COVID-19. Data came from immunoSEQ multiplex PCR; TCRdb stores just in-frame clones and leaves some out. The table includes 200,000 to 250,000 clones, around 84% detected once. Source material: PBMCs or T cells enriched from blood (not recorded which). All receptors derive from a woman aged 40 to 50 who had recovered from COVID-19. Both conserved end residues are part of each CDR3. The D gene is left open where the match is weak. The size entry is marked missing in some rows and otherwise reads once, few, many or a size class.

CDR3 protein: CASSLVQNTEAFF; CDR3 DNA: TGTGCCAGCAGCTTAGTACAGAACACTGAAGCTTTCTTT; V gene: TRBV11-2; J gene: TRBJ1-1; clone size: .; D gene: .
CDR3 protein: CASRLGPQGANEQFF; CDR3 DNA: TGTGCCAGCAGGTTAGGGCCACAGGGGGCCAATGAGCAGTTCTTC; V gene: TRBV7-9; J gene: TRBJ2-1; clone size: once; D gene: TRBD1
CDR3 protein: CASRRGQGNYGYTF; CDR3 DNA: TGTGCCAGCAGACGTGGACAGGGGAACTATGGCTACACCTTC; V gene: TRBV6-5; J gene: TRBJ1-2; clone size: .; D gene: TRBD1
CDR3 protein: CASSLEGGRGQETQYF; CDR3 DNA: TGTGCCAGCAGCTTAGAGGGGGGTAGGGGACAAGAGACCCAGTACTTC; V gene: TRBV11-2; J gene: TRBJ2-5; clone size: .; D gene: .
CDR3 protein: CASSLGGGSAPNEKLFF; CDR3 DNA: TGTGCCAGCAGTTTAGGAGGAGGGAGTGCACCTAATGAAAAACTGTTTTTT; V gene: TRBV28; J gene: TRBJ1-4; clone size: .; D gene: .
CDR3 protein: CASSESGSQDTQYF; CDR3 DNA: TGTGCCAGCAGCGAGAGTGGTTCGCAAGATACGCAGTATTTT; V gene: TRBV7-2; J gene: TRBJ2-3; clone size: .; D gene: .
CDR3 protein: CASSYSSALSYNEQFF; CDR3 DNA: TGTGCCAGCAGTTACTCAAGCGCTCTCTCCTACAATGAGCAGTTCTTC; V gene: TRBV6-2/TRBV6-3; J gene: TRBJ2-1; clone size: .; D gene: .
CDR3 protein: CASSLAGTSGSYEQFF; CDR3 DNA: TGTGCCAGCAGCTTAGCGGGGACTAGCGGTTCATATGAGCAGTTCTTC; V gene: TRBV7-2; J gene: TRBJ2-1; clone size: once; D gene: TRBD2
CDR3 protein: CATSLDHYGYTF; CDR3 DNA: TGTGCCACCAGCCTAGATCACTATGGCTACACCTTC; V gene: TRBV15; J gene: TRBJ1-2; clone size: .; D gene: .
CDR3 protein: CASSLSRDSFSYNSPLHF; CDR3 DNA: TGCGCCAGCAGCTTGTCCCGTGACTCTTTCTCCTATAATTCACCCCTCCACTTT; V gene: TRBV5-1; J gene: TRBJ1-6; clone size: .; D gene: .
CDR3 protein: CATSRERGGAETQYF; CDR3 DNA: TGTGCCACCAGCAGAGAACGAGGGGGGGCAGAGACCCAGTACTTC; V gene: TRBV15; J gene: TRBJ2-5; clone size: .; D gene: .
CDR3 protein: CATRQGATGELFF; CDR3 DNA: TGTGCCACTCGACAGGGGGCGACCGGGGAGCTGTTTTTT; V gene: TRBV5-5; J gene: TRBJ2-2; clone size: .; D gene: TRBD1
CDR3 protein: CASIDPSVNEQFF; CDR3 DNA: TGTGCCAGCATCGACCCTAGCGTGAATGAGCAGTTCTTC; V gene: TRBV11-1; J gene: TRBJ2-1; clone size: .; D gene: .
CDR3 protein: CSAGRQGEAFF; CDR3 DNA: TGCAGTGCTGGCCGACAGGGAGAAGCTTTCTTT; V gene: TRBV20-1; J gene: TRBJ1-1; clone size: .; D gene: TRBD1
CDR3 protein: CASSETGGGEKLFF; CDR3 DNA: TGTGCCAGCAGTGAGACGGGGGGCGGTGAAAAACTGTTTTTT; V gene: TRBV2; J gene: TRBJ1-4; clone size: .; D gene: .
CDR3 protein: CSVEPRGRQDTQYF; CDR3 DNA: TGCAGCGTTGAACCTCGAGGCCGTCAAGATACGCAGTATTTT; V gene: TRBV29-1; J gene: TRBJ2-3; clone size: .; D gene: .
CDR3 protein: CASSLDLSSYNEQFF; CDR3 DNA: TGTGCCAGCAGCCTCGACTTGAGCTCCTACAATGAGCAGTTCTTC; V gene: TRBV6-5; J gene: TRBJ2-1; clone size: once; D gene: .
CDR3 protein: CASSYGPGQGYLEAFF; CDR3 DNA: TGTGCCAGCAGTTACGGTCCGGGACAGGGGTACCTTGAAGCTTTCTTT; V gene: TRBV6-2/TRBV6-3; J gene: TRBJ1-1; clone size: .; D gene: TRBD1
CDR3 protein: CASSHRDKSSITDTQYF; CDR3 DNA: TGCGCCAGCAGCCACCGGGACAAGTCCTCGATCACAGATACGCAGTATTTT; V gene: TRBV4-1; J gene: TRBJ2-3; clone size: .; D gene: .
CDR3 protein: CASRGTGGTGNTIYF; CDR3 DNA: TGTGCCAGCAGAGGGACAGGGGGTACTGGAAACACCATATATTTT; V gene: TRBV6-5; J gene: TRBJ1-3; clone size: .; D gene: TRBD1
CDR3 protein: CASRNRERAEAFF; CDR3 DNA: TGTGCCAGTAGAAACAGGGAAAGGGCTGAAGCTTTCTTT; V gene: TRBV19; J gene: TRBJ1-1; clone size: .; D gene: .
CDR3 protein: CASSLGEGDEQYF; CDR3 DNA: TGTGCCAGCAGCTTAGGCGAGGGGGACGAGCAGTACTTC; V gene: TRBV13; J gene: TRBJ2-7; clone size: .; D gene: .
CDR3 protein: CASSESLAGANEQFF; CDR3 DNA: TGTGCCAGCAGTGAGTCCCTAGCGGGAGCCAATGAGCAGTTCTTC; V gene: TRBV2; J gene: TRBJ2-1; clone size: few; D gene: TRBD2
CDR3 protein: CAWSVQANTEAFF; CDR3 DNA: TGTGCCTGGAGTGTACAGGCGAACACTGAAGCTTTCTTT; V gene: TRBV30; J gene: TRBJ1-1; clone size: few; D gene: .
CDR3 protein: CASSQEGGKYEQFF; CDR3 DNA: TGCGCCAGCAGCCAAGAAGGCGGGAAATATGAGCAGTTCTTC; V gene: TRBV4-3; J gene: TRBJ2-1; clone size: .; D gene: .
CDR3 protein: CASSESTGQGDETQYF; CDR3 DNA: TGCGCCAGCAGTGAGTCGACGGGACAGGGGGACGAGACCCAGTACTTC; V gene: TRBV10-1; J gene: TRBJ2-5; clone size: .; D gene: TRBD1
CDR3 protein: CASSPRLAGVQETQYF; CDR3 DNA: TGTGCCAGCAGCCCAAGACTAGCGGGAGTGCAGGAGACCCAGTACTTC; V gene: TRBV9; J gene: TRBJ2-5; clone size: .; D gene: TRBD2
CDR3 protein: CASSKGVSGRNNEQFF; CDR3 DNA: TGTGCCAGCAGCAAAGGGGTAAGCGGGAGGAACAATGAGCAGTTCTTC; V gene: TRBV11-3; J gene: TRBJ2-1; clone size: .; D gene: TRBD2